A single sample is the source of the 9 T cell receptor beta chains below, sequenced in a study of regulatory T cells in long-lasting Graves disease. Arm-PCR of CDR3 regions and iRepertoire HTBI primers were the basis on which TCR beta libraries were built. TCRdb reanalysed the multiplex PCR reads using MiXCR and keeps one entry per CDR3 protein. Of roughly 520,000 distinct CDR3 sequences listed, 12% are singletons. Time point given: newly diagnosed GD, antithyroid drugs for less than 3 months. Generation of the TCR library employed RNA extracted from PBMCs. These data also featured in a second study, about T cells in Graves' hyperthyroidism and ophthalmopathy.

This specimen consisted of peripheral blood mononuclear cells (PBMCs), obtained at new diagnosis, from a patient treated with antithyroid drugs. The receptors come from a woman aged 25 to 39 with Graves disease.

J is TRBJ1-5 and V is TRBV30; D is ambiguous. The CDR3 runs to 13 residues. The V end was cut by 4 bases, the J end by 4 bases, with 11 bases between. The V gene's germline CDR1 is GTSNPN and CDR2 SVGIG (reference sequence). CDR3 sequence: CAWNLAGNQPQHF. CDR3 nucleotide sequence: TGTGCCTGGAATCTTGCGGGGAATCAGCCCCAGCATTTT. Looking up the rest from reference TRBV30 and TRBJ1-5 gives the full variable domain: SQTIHQWPATLVQPVGSPLSLECTVEGTSNPNLYWYRQAAGRGLQLLFYSVGIGQISSEVPQNLSASRPQDRQFILSSKKLLLSDSGFYLCAWNLAGNQPQHFGDGTRLSIL.

The chain links TRBV7-9 to TRBJ1-4; possible D gene TRBD1, 6 bases. The CDR3 is made up of 15 amino acids. The germline CDR1 and CDR2 sequences are SEHNR and FQNEAQ (reference sequence). Trimming shortened V by 5 bases and J by 8 bases, and 18 bases separated the two germline ends. CDR3 sequence reads: CASSSGTLAREKLFF. In DNA form, the CDR3 reads TGTGCCAGCAGCAGCGGGACATTAGCACGGGAAAAACTGTTTTTT.

This clonotype was counted between two and nine times. A single base separates this from a much larger clone, so it may be a read error. Since the CDR3 does not end with the conserved phenylalanine or tryptophan, this likely comes from a read error. This chain uses TRBV11-2 with TRBJ2-7; TRBD2 agrees at 10 bases. The V gene end was trimmed by 5 bases and the J gene end by 7 bases; junction bases not matched to a gene: 23. The CDR3 is 19 amino acids. From germline, CDR1 is SGHAT and CDR2 FQNNGV. The chain's CDR3 is CASSPIGERGTSEMGEQYS. DNA for the CDR3: TGTGCCAGCAGCCCAATAGGGGAACGTGGGACTAGCGAAATGGGGGAGCAGTACTCC.

This clonotype was seen at least ten times. The rearrangement links TRBV2 to TRBJ2-2, with 9 bases that match TRBD2. The CDR3 runs 15 residues. Germline CDR1 is SNHLY and CDR2 is FYNNEI. Germline trimming cut 2 bases from V and 8 bases from J; bases unmatched to any gene: 6. CDR3 nucleotides: TGTGCCAGCAGTGAATGGGGACTAGCTTCTGGGGAGCTGTTTTTT. Translation gives CASSEWGLASGELFF.

Notes on this clonotype: A single base is all that separates this from a far larger clone, so a read error is likely. The missing conserved phenylalanine or tryptophan at the end of this CDR3 makes a read error likely. This chain uses TRBV7-2 with TRBJ1-1; D gene unclear. CDR3 length: 14 amino acids. V dropped 11 bases and J dropped 7 bases, with 23 bases sitting between them. Per the germline V gene, CDR1 is SGHTA and CDR2 is FQGNSA. CDR3 sequence: CAWVSKITRYEAFL. In nucleotides, the CDR3 is TGTGCCTGGGTCTCCAAAATAACTCGGTATGAAGCTTTCCTT.

V is TRBV18 and J is TRBJ2-1, with D tentatively TRBD2 (7 bases). With 1 base removed from V and 7 bases from J, the gap between germline ends came to 20 bases. From germline, CDR1 is KGHSH and CDR2 LQKENI. The length of the CDR3 is 17 residues. The CDR3 loop is CASSPQRGHEAANEQFF. Here the CDR3 DNA reads TGTGCCAGCTCACCACAGCGGGGACACGAAGCCGCGAATGAGCAGTTCTTC. The entire variable domain, with the rest obtained from reference TRBV18 and TRBJ2-1, is as follows: NAGVMQNPRHLVRRRGQEARLRCSPMKGHSHVYWYRQLPEEGLKFMVYLQKENIIDESGMPKERFSAEFPKEGPSILRIQQVVRGDSAAYFCASSPQRGHEAANEQFFGPGTRLTVL.

This clonotype appeared many times. The CDR3 sequence is CSASGGETQYF. CDR3 nucleotides: TGCAGTGCCAGTGGGGGAGAGACCCAGTACTTC. V gene TRBV20-1 combines with J gene TRBJ2-5; TRBD1 or TRBD2 may be the D gene (5 bases each). This CDR3 region has 11 residues. CDR1 is DFQATT and CDR2 is SNEGSKA in the germline V gene (reference sequence). V gave up 6 bases and J gave up 4 bases, with 9 bases separating them.

This clonotype appeared many times. This chain joins TRBV7-9 and TRBJ2-3; D is unclear. In germline, CDR1 is SEHNR, CDR2 FQNEAQ (reference sequence). The CDR3 spans 14 residues. The V end was cut by 3 bases, the J end by 2 bases, with 9 bases between. The CDR3 DNA sequence: TGTGCCAGCAGCTTGACGGACCCCACAGATACGCAGTATTTT. Amino acids: CASSLTDPTDTQYF.

This clonotype appeared many times. This sequence joins TRBV9 and TRBJ2-5, with D possibly being TRBD1 (6 bases). The germline CDR1 and CDR2 sequences are SGDLS and YYNGEE. The CDR3 extends over 14 amino acids. Trimming cost V 4 bases and J 5 bases, with 15 bases left between them. The CDR3 loop is CASSPEGVFETQYF. CDR3 DNA sequence: TGTGCCAGCAGCCCAGAGGGGGTGTTTGAGACCCAGTACTTC.